The rows below give T cell receptor beta chains drawn from one sample of a study of shared clonotypes between healthy human individuals. Profiled with immunoSEQ multiplex PCR; TCRdb holds only in-frame clones, not every one. Of nearly 2 million clones listed, 85% to 95% were seen once; the top ten hold around 1%. Sequencing was carried out using naive CD8+ T cells sorted from blood. Receptor source: a man younger than 30 in good health. Each CDR3 is given with its conserved first and last residue. A D gene is named only where the DNA matches it firmly. Clone size is shown for a subset of rows, as once, few, many or a class of expanded clone.

cdr3_length d_call j_call clone_size v_call cdr3_aa cdr3_nt
18 TRBD2 TRBJ2-1 NA TRBV5-6 CASSLVLAGPERYNEQFF TGTGCCAGCAGCTTGGTACTAGCGGGCCCTGAAAGGTACAATGAGCAGTTCTTC
13 TRBD1 TRBJ1-2 NA TRBV18 CASSTTGGDGYTF TGTGCCAGCTCTACCACAGGGGGCGATGGCTACACCTTC
15 TRBD1 TRBJ1-6 NA TRBV6-6 CASSTRDRIGSPLHF TGTGCCAGCAGTACCAGGGACAGGATCGGTTCACCCCTCCACTTT
14 NA TRBJ2-7 NA TRBV18 CASSLQGYAYEQYF TGTGCCAGCTCACTCCAGGGGTATGCCTACGAGCAGTACTTC
16 TRBD1 TRBJ1-4 NA TRBV27 CASSFPRDREGEKLFF TGTGCCAGCAGTTTCCCCCGGGACAGGGAGGGGGAAAAACTGTTTTTT
13 NA TRBJ2-5 NA TRBV2 CASSGRGQETQYF TGTGCCAGCAGTGGGAGGGGCCAAGAGACCCAGTACTTC
14 TRBD1 TRBJ2-7 NA TRBV2 CASQGGQGKGRQYF TGTGCCAGCCAAGGCGGACAGGGGAAAGGGAGGCAGTACTTC
19 NA TRBJ1-1 once TRBV11-1 CASSLSGYGGALMNTEAFF TGTGCCAGCAGCTTATCGGGGTACGGGGGCGCCCTAATGAACACTGAAGCTTTCTTT
17 NA TRBJ1-5 NA TRBV19 CASSIEWRGNSNQPQHF TGTGCCAGTAGTATAGAATGGCGGGGAAATAGCAATCAGCCCCAGCATTTT
13 TRBD2 TRBJ2-7 NA TRBV28 CASRAGPSYEQYF TGTGCCAGCAGAGCGGGGCCATCCTACGAGCAGTACTTC
17 NA TRBJ2-7 NA TRBV4-1 CASSQDFGTGFLYEQYF TGCGCCAGCAGCCAAGATTTTGGTACAGGTTTTCTTTACGAGCAGTACTTC
16 TRBD1 TRBJ2-7 NA TRBV7-9 CASSLGAGGLGYEQYF TGTGCCAGCAGCTTAGGGGCAGGGGGATTAGGCTACGAGCAGTACTTC
17 TRBD1 TRBJ2-6 NA TRBV5-6 CASSPGQGAGGANVLTF TGTGCCAGCAGCCCCGGGCAGGGGGCGGGAGGGGCCAACGTCCTGACTTTC
14 TRBD2 TRBJ2-5 NA TRBV25-1 CASSGEGSQETQYF TGTGCCAGCAGTGGGGAGGGTTCCCAAGAGACCCAGTACTTC
14 NA TRBJ2-7 NA TRBV28 CASNGYRSAYEQYF TGTGCCAGCAATGGCTACCGGTCGGCTTACGAGCAGTACTTC
12 TRBD2 TRBJ2-7 NA TRBV2 CASVAGDYEQYF TGTGCCAGCGTAGCGGGGGACTACGAGCAGTACTTC
16 TRBD2 TRBJ2-3 NA TRBV7-9 CASSPQLAGGTDTQYF TGTGCCAGCAGCCCGCAACTAGCGGGGGGCACAGATACGCAGTATTTT
14 NA TRBJ2-1 NA TRBV6-1 CASSEAGGYNEQFF TGTGCCAGCAGTGAAGCCGGGGGCTACAATGAGCAGTTCTTC
16 TRBD1 TRBJ2-5 NA TRBV7-9 CASSSRTGRSGETQYF TGTGCCAGCAGCTCACGGACAGGGAGGTCAGGAGAGACCCAGTACTTC
15 NA TRBJ2-7 NA TRBV5-6 CASSLGDSFLYEQYF TGTGCCAGCAGCTTGGGGGACTCGTTCCTCTACGAGCAGTACTTC
13 NA TRBJ1-2 NA TRBV14 CASSQGTFYGYTF TGTGCCAGCAGCCAAGGGACATTTTATGGCTACACCTTC